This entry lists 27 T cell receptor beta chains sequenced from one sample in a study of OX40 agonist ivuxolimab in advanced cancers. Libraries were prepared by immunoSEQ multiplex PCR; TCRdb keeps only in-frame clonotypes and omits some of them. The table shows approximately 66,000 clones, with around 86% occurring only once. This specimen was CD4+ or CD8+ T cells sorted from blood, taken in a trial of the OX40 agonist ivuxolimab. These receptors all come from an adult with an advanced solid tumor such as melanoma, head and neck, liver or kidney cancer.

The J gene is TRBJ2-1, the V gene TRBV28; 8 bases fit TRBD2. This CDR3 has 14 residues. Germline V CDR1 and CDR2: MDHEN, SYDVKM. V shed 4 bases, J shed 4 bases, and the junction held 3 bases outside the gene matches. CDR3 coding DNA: TGTGCCAGCAGTTGGGGCGGGAGGTACAATGAGCAGTTCTTC. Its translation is CASSWGGRYNEQFF.

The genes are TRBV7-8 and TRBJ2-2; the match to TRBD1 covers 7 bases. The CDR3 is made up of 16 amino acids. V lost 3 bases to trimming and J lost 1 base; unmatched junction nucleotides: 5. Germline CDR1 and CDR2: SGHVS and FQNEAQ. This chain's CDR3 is CASSLLGTVNTGELFF. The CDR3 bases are TGTGCCAGCAGCTTGCTCGGGACAGTGAACACCGGGGAGCTGTTTTTT.

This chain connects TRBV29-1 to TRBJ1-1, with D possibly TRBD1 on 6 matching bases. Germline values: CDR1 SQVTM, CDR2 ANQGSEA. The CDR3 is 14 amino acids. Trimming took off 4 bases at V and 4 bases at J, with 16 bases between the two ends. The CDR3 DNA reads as TGCAGCGTTGGGAACGGAGGGGGTAGCACTGAAGCTTTCTTT. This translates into CSVGNGGGSTEAFF.

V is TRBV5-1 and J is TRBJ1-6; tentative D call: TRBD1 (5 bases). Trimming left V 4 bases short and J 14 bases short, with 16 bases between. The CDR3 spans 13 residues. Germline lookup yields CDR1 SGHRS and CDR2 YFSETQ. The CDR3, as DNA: TGCGCCAGCAGCCAGGGACCAGAATTGGCCCTCCACTTT. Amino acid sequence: CASSQGPELALHF.

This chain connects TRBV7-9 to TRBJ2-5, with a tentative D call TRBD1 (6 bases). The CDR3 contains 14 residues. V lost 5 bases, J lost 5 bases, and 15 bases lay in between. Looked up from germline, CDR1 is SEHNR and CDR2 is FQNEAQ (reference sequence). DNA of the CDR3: TGTGCCAGCAGCCGTAGGGGGATTGAGGAGACCCAGTACTTC. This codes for CASSRRGIEETQYF.

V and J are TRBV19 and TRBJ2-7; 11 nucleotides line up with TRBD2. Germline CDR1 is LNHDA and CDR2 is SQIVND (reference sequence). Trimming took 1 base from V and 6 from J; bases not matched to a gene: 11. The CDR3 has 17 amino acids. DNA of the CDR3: TGTGCCAGTAGTATAGTAGGTAGCGGGAGGGCCGCTGGCGAGCAGTACTTC. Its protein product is CASSIVGSGRAAGEQYF.

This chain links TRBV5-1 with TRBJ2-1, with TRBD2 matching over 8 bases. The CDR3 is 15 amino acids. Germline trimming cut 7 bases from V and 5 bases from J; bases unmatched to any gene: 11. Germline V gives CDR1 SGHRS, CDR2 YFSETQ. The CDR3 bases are TGCGCCAGCTCCACTTCGACTAGCGCACACAATGAGCAGTTCTTC. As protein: CASSTSTSAHNEQFF. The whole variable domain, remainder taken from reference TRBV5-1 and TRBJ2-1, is KAGVTQTPRYLIKTRGQQVTLSCSPISGHRSVSWYQQTPGQGLQFLFEYFSETQRNKGNFPGRFSGRQFSNSRSEMNVSTLELGDSALYLCASSTSTSAHNEQFFGPGTRLTVL.

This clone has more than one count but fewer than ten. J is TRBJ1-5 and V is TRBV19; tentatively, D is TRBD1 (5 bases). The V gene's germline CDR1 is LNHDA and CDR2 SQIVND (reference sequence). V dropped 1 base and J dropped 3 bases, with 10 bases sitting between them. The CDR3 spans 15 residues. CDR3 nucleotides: TGTGCCAGTAGTATAGGGCAGGGTAACAATCAGCCCCAGCATTTT. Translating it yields CASSIGQGNNQPQHF.

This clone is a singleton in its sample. The CDR3 nucleotides are TGTGCCAGCAGCTTAAACACCGGCGGGGGGGGCACAGATACGCAGTATTTT. Protein product: CASSLNTGGGGTDTQYF. This chain links TRBV7-9 with TRBJ2-3; TRBD2 matches at 9 bases. The junction had 7 bases not matched to a gene; V was cut back by 2 bases and J by 1 base. Germline CDR1 and CDR2: SEHNR and FQNEAQ (reference sequence). There are 17 residues in the CDR3.

CDR3 sequence (DNA): TGTGCCAGCAGCTTAGATGCGGGCACAGATACGCAGTATTTT. Translation gives CASSLDAGTDTQYF. The chain is built from TRBV7-6 and TRBJ2-3; D unresolved. Trimming removed 1 base at V and 1 base at J, with 6 bases between. The CDR3 has 14 amino acids. The germline V gene encodes CDR1 SGHVS and CDR2 FNYEAQ.

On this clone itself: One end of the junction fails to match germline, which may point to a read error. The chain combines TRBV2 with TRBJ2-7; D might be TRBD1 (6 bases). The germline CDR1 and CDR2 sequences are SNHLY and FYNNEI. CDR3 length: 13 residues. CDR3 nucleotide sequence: TGTGCCAACAGTGAGGGGAACAGGGACGAGCAGTACTTC. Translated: CANSEGNRDEQYF.

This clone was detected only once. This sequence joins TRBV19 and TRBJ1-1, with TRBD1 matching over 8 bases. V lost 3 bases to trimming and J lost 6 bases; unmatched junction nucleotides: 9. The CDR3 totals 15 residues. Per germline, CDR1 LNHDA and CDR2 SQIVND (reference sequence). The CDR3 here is CASSMDRVRSPEAFF. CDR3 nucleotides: TGTGCCAGTAGTATGGACAGGGTTAGGAGCCCTGAAGCTTTCTTT.

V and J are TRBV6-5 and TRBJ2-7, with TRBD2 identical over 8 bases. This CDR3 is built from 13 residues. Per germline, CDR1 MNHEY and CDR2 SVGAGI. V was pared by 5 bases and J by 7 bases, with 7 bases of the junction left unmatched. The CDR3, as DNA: TGTGCCAGCAGTAACTTAGCGGGACGTGAGCAGTACTTC. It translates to CASSNLAGREQYF.

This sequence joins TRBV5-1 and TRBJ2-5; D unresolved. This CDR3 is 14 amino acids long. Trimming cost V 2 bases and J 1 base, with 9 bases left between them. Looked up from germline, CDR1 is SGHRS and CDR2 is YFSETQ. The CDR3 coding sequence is TGCGCCAGCAGCTTAGGACGGACCCAAGAGACCCAGTACTTC. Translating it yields CASSLGRTQETQYF.

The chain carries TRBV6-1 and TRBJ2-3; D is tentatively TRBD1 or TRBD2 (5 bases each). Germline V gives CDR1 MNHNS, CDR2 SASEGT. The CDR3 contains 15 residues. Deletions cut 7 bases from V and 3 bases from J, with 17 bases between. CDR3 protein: CASKMGPAGTDTQYF. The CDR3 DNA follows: TGTGCCAGCAAGATGGGACCCGCCGGGACAGATACGCAGTATTTT.

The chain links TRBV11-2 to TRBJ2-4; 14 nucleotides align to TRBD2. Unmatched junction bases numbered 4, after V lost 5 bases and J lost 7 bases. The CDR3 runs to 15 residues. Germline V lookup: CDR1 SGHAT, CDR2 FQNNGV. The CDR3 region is CASSPTSGGANIQYF. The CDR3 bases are TGTGCCAGCAGCCCGACTAGCGGGGGGGCGAACATTCAGTACTTC.

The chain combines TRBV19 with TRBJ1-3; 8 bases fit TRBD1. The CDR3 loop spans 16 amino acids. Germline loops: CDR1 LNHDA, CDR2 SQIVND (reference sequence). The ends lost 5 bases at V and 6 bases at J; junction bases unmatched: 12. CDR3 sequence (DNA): TGTGCCAGTAGTGCATGGACAGGGAAAGCTGTAAACACCATATATTTT. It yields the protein CASSAWTGKAVNTIYF.

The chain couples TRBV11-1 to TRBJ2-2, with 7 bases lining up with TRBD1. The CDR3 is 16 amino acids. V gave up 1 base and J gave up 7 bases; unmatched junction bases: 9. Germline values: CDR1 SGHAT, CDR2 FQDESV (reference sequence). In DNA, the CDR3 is TGTGCCAGCAGCTTAGGCCCTACAGGGGCCGGCGGGGAGCTGTTTTTT. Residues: CASSLGPTGAGGELFF.

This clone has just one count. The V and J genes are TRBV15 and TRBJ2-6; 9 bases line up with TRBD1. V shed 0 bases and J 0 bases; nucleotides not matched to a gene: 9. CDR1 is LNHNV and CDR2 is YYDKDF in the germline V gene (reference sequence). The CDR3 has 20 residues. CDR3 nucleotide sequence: TGTGCCACCAGCAGAGATACCCGGGACAGGGTCCTCTCTGGGGCCAACGTCCTGACTTTC. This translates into CATSRDTRDRVLSGANVLTF.

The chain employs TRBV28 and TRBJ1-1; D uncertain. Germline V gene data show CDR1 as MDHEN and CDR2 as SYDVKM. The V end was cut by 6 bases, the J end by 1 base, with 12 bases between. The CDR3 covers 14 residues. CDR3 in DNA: TGTGCCAGCAGCCCGCCCCCTCAGAACACTGAAGCTTTCTTT. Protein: CASSPPPQNTEAFF. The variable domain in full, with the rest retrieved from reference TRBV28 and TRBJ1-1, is DVKVTQSSRYLVKRTGEKVFLECVQDMDHENMFWYRQDPGLGLRLIYFSYDVKMKEKGDIPEGYSVSREKKERFSLILESASTNQTSMYLCASSPPPQNTEAFFGQGTRLTVV.

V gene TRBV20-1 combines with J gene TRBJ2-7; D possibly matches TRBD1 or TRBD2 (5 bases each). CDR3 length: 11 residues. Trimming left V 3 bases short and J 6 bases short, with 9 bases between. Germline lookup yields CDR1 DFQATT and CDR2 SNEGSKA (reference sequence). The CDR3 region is CSARGPFEQYF. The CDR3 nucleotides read TGCAGTGCTAGGGGACCGTTCGAGCAGTACTTC.

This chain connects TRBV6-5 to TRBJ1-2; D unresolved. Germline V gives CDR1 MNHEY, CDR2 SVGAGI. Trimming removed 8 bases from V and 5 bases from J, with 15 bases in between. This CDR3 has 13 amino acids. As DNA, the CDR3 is TGTGCCAGCGGCTCAGCCCTCCCTTATGGCTACACCTTC. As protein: CASGSALPYGYTF.

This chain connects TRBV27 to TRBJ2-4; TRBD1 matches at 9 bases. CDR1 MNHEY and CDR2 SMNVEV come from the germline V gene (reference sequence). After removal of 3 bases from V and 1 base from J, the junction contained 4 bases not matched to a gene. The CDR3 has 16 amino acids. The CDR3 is CASSFRQGVAKNIQYF. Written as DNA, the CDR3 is TGTGCCAGCAGTTTCCGACAGGGGGTGGCCAAAAACATTCAGTACTTC.

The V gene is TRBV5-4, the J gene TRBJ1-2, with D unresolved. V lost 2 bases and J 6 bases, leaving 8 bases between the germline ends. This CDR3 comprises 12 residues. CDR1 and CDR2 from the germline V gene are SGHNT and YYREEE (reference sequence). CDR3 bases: TGTGCCAGCAGCTTCCCCCTCCATGGCTACACCTTC. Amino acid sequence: CASSFPLHGYTF.

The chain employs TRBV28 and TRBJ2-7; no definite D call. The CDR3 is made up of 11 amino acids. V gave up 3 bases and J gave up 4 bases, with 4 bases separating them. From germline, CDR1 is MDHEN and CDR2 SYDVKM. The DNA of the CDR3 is TGTGCCAGCAGTTTTATGTACGAGCAGTACTTC. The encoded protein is CASSFMYEQYF. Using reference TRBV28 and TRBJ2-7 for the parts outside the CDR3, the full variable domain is DVKVTQSSRYLVKRTGEKVFLECVQDMDHENMFWYRQDPGLGLRLIYFSYDVKMKEKGDIPEGYSVSREKKERFSLILESASTNQTSMYLCASSFMYEQYFGPGTRLTVT.

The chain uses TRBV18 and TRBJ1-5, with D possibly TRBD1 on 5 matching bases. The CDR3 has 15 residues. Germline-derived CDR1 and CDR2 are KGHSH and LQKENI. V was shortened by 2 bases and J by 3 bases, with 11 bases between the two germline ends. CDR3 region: CASSPFQGDNQPQHF. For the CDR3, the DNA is TGTGCCAGCTCACCATTCCAAGGGGACAATCAGCCCCAGCATTTT.

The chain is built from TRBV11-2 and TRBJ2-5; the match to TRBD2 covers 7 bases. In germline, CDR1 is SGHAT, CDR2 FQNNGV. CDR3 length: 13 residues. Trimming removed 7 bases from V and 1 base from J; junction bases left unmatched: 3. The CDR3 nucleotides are TGTGCCAGCACGCCTAGCGGCCAAGAGACCCAGTACTTC. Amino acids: CASTPSGQETQYF.